Listed here are 21 T cell receptor beta chains from one sample, sequenced in a study of T-cell memory formation after mild COVID-19. MiXCR, run by TCRdb on the 5' RACE reads, gives a single entry per CDR3 protein. Among more than 85,000 distinct CDR3 sequences listed, around 10% were seen once. The sample comprised PBMCs or a T cell subset sorted from them (not recorded which). The receptors shown here come from a man between 18 and 35 years old who had mild COVID-19 (a few samples of this study predate the infection). Cell type and time point are not known.

This clonotype was seen ten or more times. The chain is built from TRBV2 and TRBJ1-4, with D unclear. Trimming stripped 8 bases from V and 3 bases from J, with 7 bases between. This CDR3 has 12 amino acids. Germline lookup yields CDR1 SNHLY and CDR2 FYNNEI. The CDR3 loop is CASAGANEKLFF. In DNA form, the CDR3 reads TGTGCCAGCGCTGGGGCTAATGAAAAACTGTTTTTT.

The rearrangement links TRBV7-6 to TRBJ2-3, with 9 positions matching TRBD1. V lost 4 bases and J lost 4; bases outside the gene matches: 6. Germline lookup yields CDR1 SGHVS and CDR2 FNYEAQ. This CDR3 has 15 residues. As DNA, the CDR3 is TGTGCCAGCAGCTCCGGACAGGGGAGGGCAGATACGCAGTATTTT. Its protein is CASSSGQGRADTQYF. The full variable domain, rest sourced from reference TRBV7-6 and TRBJ2-3, is GAGVSQSPRYKVTKRGQDVALRCDPISGHVSLYWYRQALGQGPEFLTYFNYEAQQDKSGLPNDRFSAERPEGSISTLTIQRTEQRDSAMYRCASSSGQGRADTQYFGPGTRLTVL.

This clonotype turned up a few times. The chain joins TRBV7-9 to TRBJ2-5, with 7 bases that match TRBD2. The CDR3 spans 14 residues. With 8 bases clipped from V and 2 bases from J, the junction kept 8 bases outside the gene matches. Germline CDR1 SEHNR, CDR2 FQNEAQ (reference sequence). The CDR3, as DNA: TGTGCCAGCGATCTAGCGGCCCAACAAGAGACCCAGTACTTC. This encodes CASDLAAQQETQYF.

This clonotype has just a few counts. The chain is built from TRBV21-1 and TRBJ1-1. TRBV21-1 is listed as a pseudogene. The CDR3 covers 14 residues. CDR3 coding DNA: TGTGCCAGCCGTGGAGGGTACACGAACACTGAAGCTTTCTTT. Protein sequence: CASRGGYTNTEAFF.

The chain links TRBV6-2 or TRBV6-3 to TRBJ1-5; 7 nucleotides agree with TRBD1. Trimming removed 8 bases from V and 7 bases from J; junction bases left unmatched: 5. This CDR3 has 12 amino acids. Germline loops: CDR1 MNHEY, CDR2 SVGEGT. The CDR3 loop reads CASATGYQPQHF. The DNA of the CDR3 is TGTGCCAGCGCGACAGGGTACCAGCCCCAGCATTTT.

This chain uses TRBV6-5 with TRBJ1-1; a weak D match, TRBD1 (5 bases). Germline lookup yields CDR1 MNHEY and CDR2 SVGAGI. The V end was cut by 5 bases, the J end by 10 bases, with 14 bases between. This CDR3 has 12 amino acids. CDR3 protein: CASSNGGTGAFF. As DNA, the CDR3 is TGTGCCAGCAGTAACGGGGGGACCGGAGCTTTCTTT.

This clonotype was detected ten times or more. The V call is TRBV7-2, the J call TRBJ2-7; 8 bases map to TRBD1. Trimming at V came to 6 bases and at J to 12 bases, leaving 10 bases not matched to a gene. The germline V gene has CDR1 SGHTA and CDR2 FQGNSA. The CDR3 contains 12 residues. CDR3 in DNA: TGTGCCAGCAGTGACGGACAGGGCCTGGGGTACTTC. Translating it yields CASSDGQGLGYF.

CDR3 DNA sequence: TGTGCCAGCAGTTACAAGCCAGGTAGCCCCCTGATAGCTTTCTTT. Amino acids: CASSYKPGSPLIAFF. The chain links TRBV6-6 to TRBJ1-1; D gene unclear. CDR3 length: 15 residues. V was trimmed by 2 bases and J by 10 bases, leaving 20 bases between them. Germline V lookup: CDR1 MNHNY, CDR2 SVGAGI (reference sequence).

The chain uses TRBV27 and TRBJ1-2; a weak D match, TRBD1 (5 bases). Germline CDR1 reads MNHEY; CDR2 reads SMNVEV (reference sequence). CDR3 length equals 12 residues. Trimming left V 3 bases short and J 7 bases short, with 9 bases between. In nucleotides, the CDR3 is TGTGCCAGCAGTTTCGGGGGGACTGGCTACACCTTC. As protein: CASSFGGTGYTF.

This clonotype was picked up a small number of times. The chain uses TRBV15 and TRBJ1-1; D unclear. V lost 0 bases and J lost 6, with 11 bases in between. CDR1 is LNHNV, CDR2 YYDKDF, per germline (reference sequence). The CDR3 length is 14 residues. Here the CDR3 reads CATSRDMGGAEAFF. CDR3 sequence (DNA): TGTGCCACCAGCAGAGACATGGGTGGCGCTGAAGCTTTCTTT.

A few counts support this clonotype. The V call is TRBV7-6, the J call TRBJ2-1; D remains unclear. CDR3 length: 13 amino acids. Germline CDR1 SGHVS, CDR2 FNYEAQ. V lost 2 bases and J lost 7, with 9 bases in between. CDR3 nucleotide sequence: TGTGCCAGCAGCTTAACGGGTCAGAATGAGCAGTTCTTC. It yields the protein CASSLTGQNEQFF. Supplemented by reference TRBV7-6 and TRBJ2-1, the full variable domain reads GAGVSQSPRYKVTKRGQDVALRCDPISGHVSLYWYRQALGQGPEFLTYFNYEAQQDKSGLPNDRFSAERPEGSISTLTIQRTEQRDSAMYRCASSLTGQNEQFFGPGTRLTVL.

V gene TRBV9 combines with J gene TRBJ2-5; the D is unclear. The germline V gene has CDR1 SGDLS and CDR2 YYNGEE. V was pared by 0 bases and J by 5 bases, with 11 bases between. This CDR3 spans 14 amino acids. The CDR3 reads CASSVEAFSETQYF. CDR3 in DNA: TGTGCCAGCAGCGTAGAGGCCTTCTCGGAGACCCAGTACTTC.

This clonotype was recorded a few times. The gene calls are TRBV7-9 and TRBJ1-1; TRBD1 agrees at 7 bases. CDR1 SEHNR and CDR2 FQNEAQ come from the germline V gene (reference sequence). This CDR3 contains 14 residues. The trim removed 4 bases at V and 12 bases at J, leaving 14 bases unmatched. CDR3 amino acids: CASSSPDRTAGTFF. DNA of the CDR3: TGTGCCAGCAGCTCCCCGGACAGGACCGCCGGAACTTTCTTT.

Only a few counts were recorded for this clonotype. The chain combines TRBV6-5 with TRBJ1-1; no firm D call. The V gene's germline CDR1 is MNHEY and CDR2 SVGAGI. V lost 2 bases and J 10 bases, leaving 14 bases between the germline ends. The length of the CDR3 is 13 residues. DNA of the CDR3: TGTGCCAGCAGTTACGGGCAGCCAACTCGAGCTTTCTTT. Encoded protein: CASSYGQPTRAFF.

This clonotype was counted at least ten times. J is TRBJ2-5 and V is TRBV29-1, with no clear D. CDR1 SQVTM and CDR2 ANQGSEA come from the germline V gene. CDR3 length: 13 amino acids. The V end lost 6 bases, the J end lost 2 bases, and 13 bases lay between the germline ends. The CDR3: CSVEQFLQETQYF. In nucleotides, the CDR3 is TGCAGCGTAGAACAATTTCTTCAAGAGACCCAGTACTTC.

Only a few counts were recorded for this clonotype. The CDR3 bases are TGTGCCAGCAGTTACTCAAAGGGAGTAGGGACTGAAGCTTTCTTT. It codes for CASSYSKGVGTEAFF. The genes are TRBV6-5 and TRBJ1-1; D remains ambiguous. Trimming left V 0 bases short and J 5 bases short, with 13 bases between. The CDR3 is 15 residues long. Germline V gene data show CDR1 as MNHEY and CDR2 as SVGAGI.

This clonotype occurred a few times. The V gene is TRBV20-1, the J gene TRBJ1-6; no clear D. Germline V lookup: CDR1 DFQATT, CDR2 SNEGSKA (reference sequence). The germline V and J ends were trimmed by 5 bases and 6 bases, with 17 bases remaining between them. This CDR3 region has 15 residues. CDR3 coding DNA: TGCAGTGCTTTCGAGGACGGTTATTTTAATTCACCCCTCCACTTT. It codes for CSAFEDGYFNSPLHF.

This chain connects TRBV5-5 to TRBJ2-7; TRBD1 aligns across 7 bases. The trim removed 3 bases at V and 2 bases at J, leaving 5 bases unmatched. Germline CDR1 SGHKS, CDR2 YYEKEE (reference sequence). The CDR3 contains 14 residues. The CDR3 DNA reads TGTGCCAGCAGCTACCACACAGGGGCCTACGAGCAGTACTTC. Its translation: CASSYHTGAYEQYF.

This sequence joins TRBV27 and TRBJ1-1, with D possibly TRBD1 on 5 matching bases. V lost 1 base to trimming and J lost 4 bases, with 13 bases between them. In germline, CDR1 is MNHEY, CDR2 SMNVEV (reference sequence). The CDR3 covers 15 residues. The CDR3 DNA sequence: TGTGCCAGCAGTTTATATTTAGGGGATACCACTGAAGCTTTCTTT. The encoded protein is CASSLYLGDTTEAFF.

This rearrangement joins TRBV29-1 to TRBJ2-7, with D perhaps TRBD1 (6 bases). The CDR3 runs to 16 residues. Germline V gene sequence: CDR1 SQVTM, CDR2 ANQGSEA. V was cut by 1 base and J by 4 bases, with 20 bases left in between. The CDR3 DNA is TGCAGCGTTGAAGGAAATGAGAGGACAGACAGGTACGAGCAGTACTTC. This gives the protein CSVEGNERTDRYEQYF.

This clonotype turned up a few times. The chain joins TRBV29-1 to TRBJ2-2, with D hard to call. Germline V gene lookup returns CDR1 SQVTM and CDR2 ANQGSEA. The CDR3 contains 12 residues. Trimming left V 6 bases short and J 4 bases short, with 9 bases between. The CDR3 DNA sequence: TGCAGCGTGCCCGAAGGCACCGGGGAGCTGTTTTTT. This sequence encodes CSVPEGTGELFF.